This T cell receptor beta chain emerged from a study of identical twins. TCRdb processed the 5' RACE reads anew with MiXCR; each CDR3 protein has one entry. Of 700,000 or so distinct CDR3 sequences listed, 20% to 25% are singletons. Trimming pared 2 bases from V and 1 base from J, leaving 14 bases between. From germline, CDR1 is LGHDT and CDR2 YNNKEL (reference sequence). The CDR3 runs 16 residues. This clonotype was seen a handful of times. No antigen is known for it. Broader study findings: While abundant cord blood beta clonotypes carried fewer insertions, memory repertoires showed no such pattern.

These data were also filed under a second study, of T cells expressing NK-cell markers. Per that paper: Within the sequenced cohort of eight donors, seven exhibited HCMV seropositivity and one was seronegative.

The TCR comes from a woman in her late teens or twenties in good health. Sequences were obtained from PBMCs. This chain joins TRBV3-1 and TRBJ1-1; D is unresolved. This CDR3 reads CASSQLPSRANTEAFF. The CDR3 region has the DNA TGTGCCAGCAGCCAACTACCCTCCCGGGCGAACACTGAAGCTTTCTTT.